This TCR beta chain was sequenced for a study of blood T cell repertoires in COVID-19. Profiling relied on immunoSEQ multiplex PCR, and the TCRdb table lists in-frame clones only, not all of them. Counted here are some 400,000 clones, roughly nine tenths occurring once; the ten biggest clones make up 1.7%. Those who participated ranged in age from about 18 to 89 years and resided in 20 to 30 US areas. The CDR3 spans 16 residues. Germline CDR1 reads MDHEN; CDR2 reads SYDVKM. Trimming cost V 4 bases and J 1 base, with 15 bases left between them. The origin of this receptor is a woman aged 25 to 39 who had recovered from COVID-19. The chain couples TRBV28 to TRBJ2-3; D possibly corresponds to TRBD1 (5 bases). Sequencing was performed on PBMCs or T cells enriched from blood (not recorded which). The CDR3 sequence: CASSSRWGGGTDTQYF. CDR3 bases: TGTGCCAGCAGTTCCCGATGGGGCGGAGGCACAGATACGCAGTATTTT.